Sequencing of this TCR beta chain was carried out in a study of regulatory T cells in long-lasting Graves disease. Study conclusions and caveats: With persistent disease, TRBV28, TRBJ1-2 and TRBJ2-5 were the favored segments.

Through Arm-PCR of CDR3 regions and iRepertoire HTBI primers, TCR beta libraries were built. Each CDR3 protein is one row after TCRdb ran MiXCR on the multiplex PCR reads. Of a few hundred thousand distinct CDR3 sequences listed, 20% to 25% were seen once; the top ten hold about 27%. Time point specified: persistent/refractory GD, antithyroid drugs over 5 years with positive TRAb. Extracted RNA from PBMCs served as the source of the TCR library. The source of the patients was an endocrinology department in Xi'an, China. There are 18 residues in the CDR3. Germline V gene data show CDR1 as SGHTA and CDR2 as FQGNSA. The J segment lost 2 bases and the V segment lost 2 bases, leaving 14 bases of the junction unmatched. With regard to this clonotype: Its antigen is undetermined. A much larger clonotype is one base distant, so this may be a read error.

The specimen comprised peripheral blood mononuclear cells (PBMCs), sampled when the disease was refractory, from a patient treated with antithyroid drugs. The origin of this receptor is a woman between 35 and 50 years old with Graves disease. The chain combines TRBV7-2 with TRBJ2-7, with TRBD2 matching over 8 bases. As DNA, the CDR3 is TGTGCCAGCAGCTTACGAGGGTCGTCGGGAGGGTGGGCCTACGAGCAGTACTTC. Its translation is CASSLRGSSGGWAYEQYF.